This entry lists 22 T cell receptor beta chains sequenced from one sample in a study of regulatory T cells in long-lasting Graves disease. Sample time point: newly diagnosed GD, antithyroid drugs for less than 3 months. The TCR library was made from RNA extracted from PBMCs. Libraries of TCR beta came from iRepertoire HTBI primers plus Arm-PCR of CDR3 regions. TCRdb re-called the multiplex PCR reads through MiXCR, storing one row per CDR3 protein. The sample holds some 600,000 distinct CDR3 sequences, about 15% seen once. A further study also used this sample, focusing on T cells in Graves' hyperthyroidism and ophthalmopathy.

The sample consisted of peripheral blood mononuclear cells (PBMCs), taken at new diagnosis, from a patient treated with antithyroid drugs. The receptor set was obtained from a man younger than 35 with Graves disease.

This chain joins TRBV27 and TRBJ1-1, with D perhaps TRBD1 (6 bases). V gave up 5 bases and J gave up 0 bases, with 13 bases separating them. The V gene's germline CDR1 is MNHEY and CDR2 SMNVEV (reference sequence). CDR3 length equals 15 residues. CDR3: CASSPGRGVNTEAFF. The CDR3 DNA is TGTGCCAGCAGTCCGGGGAGGGGGGTGAACACTGAAGCTTTCTTT.

Worth noting for this clonotype: A single base separates this from a much larger clone, so it may be a read error. The V call is TRBV28, the J call TRBJ2-7; 7 positions agree with TRBD1. With 5 bases clipped from V and 2 bases from J, the junction kept 12 bases outside the gene matches. Germline V gene data show CDR1 as MDHEN and CDR2 as SYDVKM. The CDR3 extends over 16 amino acids. In nucleotides, the CDR3 is TGTGCCAGCAGTGGTCCCATGACAGGGATCCCCTACGAGCAGTACTTC. Translating gives CASSGPMTGIPYEQYF.

This clonotype has at least ten counts. The chain joins TRBV20-1 to TRBJ2-1; D remains ambiguous. Per the germline V gene, CDR1 is DFQATT and CDR2 is SNEGSKA (reference sequence). The CDR3 consists of 15 residues. Trimming shortened V by 0 bases and J by 0 bases, and 9 bases separated the two germline ends. The CDR3 region is CSARDAVSSYNEQFF. CDR3 nucleotides: TGCAGTGCTAGAGACGCGGTTAGCTCCTACAATGAGCAGTTCTTC.

The chain links TRBV6-1 to TRBJ2-5; D is perhaps TRBD1 (5 bases). The V gene lost 5 bases and the J gene lost 0 bases, with 7 bases spanning the gap. CDR3 length: 13 residues. The germline gives CDR1 MNHNS, CDR2 SASEGT. The CDR3: CASSKGHQETQYF. The CDR3 region has the DNA TGTGCCAGCAGTAAGGGGCACCAAGAGACCCAGTACTTC.

The V and J genes are TRBV20-1 and TRBJ2-7; D is perhaps TRBD1 (6 bases). The CDR3 has 15 residues. The V end was cut by 4 bases, the J end by 4 bases, with 20 bases between. Germline V gives CDR1 DFQATT, CDR2 SNEGSKA (reference sequence). The CDR3 region is CSAKQTPDRTYEQYF. The DNA for the CDR3 is TGCAGTGCTAAACAGACTCCCGACAGGACATACGAGCAGTACTTC.

The table lists this clonotype with a few counts. The CDR3 DNA reads TGTGCCAGCAGAGCCATCGCCGGGACTAGAGGGAATGAGCAGTTCTTC. It is translated as CASRAIAGTRGNEQFF. The chain links TRBV13 to TRBJ2-1, with 8 bases matching TRBD2. This CDR3 comprises 16 residues. Germline CDR1 and CDR2: PRHDT and FYEKMQ (reference sequence). Trimming cost V 6 bases and J 7 bases; bases outside gene matches: 14.

This clonotype turned up a few times. The V call is TRBV4-1, the J call TRBJ1-6; D uncertain. Trimming cost V 0 bases and J 9 bases, with 9 bases left between them. The CDR3 has 14 residues. Germline V gives CDR1 MGHRA, CDR2 YSYEKL. As DNA, the CDR3 is TGCGCCAGCAGCCAAGAAGGCGTCGTTTCACCCCTCCACTTT. This encodes CASSQEGVVSPLHF.

This clonotype was recorded at least ten times. The J gene is TRBJ2-7, the V gene TRBV10-3; D is possibly TRBD1 or TRBD2 (5 bases each). The germline CDR1 and CDR2 sequences are ENHRY and SYGVKD. This CDR3 is 15 amino acids long. The ends were cut back, 2 bases at V and 2 bases at J, with 13 bases in the middle. This CDR3 is CAISEPPGPTYEQYF. DNA of the CDR3: TGTGCCATCAGTGAGCCACCGGGACCTACCTACGAGCAGTACTTC.

This clonotype was recorded at least ten times. The chain is built from TRBV28 and TRBJ2-3, with TRBD2 matching 8 bases. The CDR3 has 17 residues. V gave up 4 bases and J gave up 1 base; unmatched junction bases: 10. Germline V gives CDR1 MDHEN, CDR2 SYDVKM. In DNA, the CDR3 is TGTGCCAGCAGTTCCCCCACCAGAGCGGGGGGCACAGATACGCAGTATTTT. This codes for CASSSPTRAGGTDTQYF. Full variable domain (rest looked up from reference TRBV28 and TRBJ2-3): DVKVTQSSRYLVKRTGEKVFLECVQDMDHENMFWYRQDPGLGLRLIYFSYDVKMKEKGDIPEGYSVSREKKERFSLILESASTNQTSMYLCASSSPTRAGGTDTQYFGPGTRLTVL.

The chain carries TRBV5-1 and TRBJ1-2, with D hard to call. The CDR3 contains 15 residues. The ends were cut back, 0 bases at V and 8 bases at J, with 17 bases in the middle. In germline, CDR1 is SGHRS, CDR2 YFSETQ. The CDR3 here is CASSLAFLRRKGYTF. The CDR3 DNA follows: TGCGCCAGCAGCTTGGCCTTTCTCAGAAGGAAGGGCTACACCTTC.

This clonotype was counted many times. The chain has TRBV30 and TRBJ1-1, with a possible D match to TRBD1 (6 bases). In germline, CDR1 is GTSNPN, CDR2 SVGIG (reference sequence). This CDR3 is built from 12 residues. V was pared by 2 bases and J by 5 bases, with 9 bases between. The CDR3 DNA follows: TGTGCCTGGAGTCCAGGGGTGACTGAAGCTTTCTTT. It yields the protein CAWSPGVTEAFF.

This clonotype was detected ten times or more. The V gene is TRBV11-2, the J gene TRBJ2-7, with 7 bases that match TRBD2. The CDR3 consists of 18 residues. The germline V gene encodes CDR1 SGHAT and CDR2 FQNNGV. V lost 3 bases and J lost 5; bases outside the gene matches: 19. The CDR3 nucleotides read TGTGCCAGCAGCTTCAGGGAATGGGCGACTAGCAGTTCCAACGAGCAGTACTTC. This encodes CASSFREWATSSSNEQYF.

Concerning this clonotype: Possible read error: a much larger clone is one base away. This sequence joins TRBV6-4 and TRBJ1-2, with unresolved D. The CDR3 runs to 14 residues. Germline CDR1 reads MRHNA; CDR2 reads SNTAGT. Here the CDR3 DNA reads TGTGCCAGCAGTTACTCGATGGCTAACTATGGCTACAACTTC. It encodes CASSYSMANYGYNF.

This clonotype occurred many times. J is TRBJ2-1 and V is TRBV7-8, with TRBD2 identical over 10 bases. Germline V lookup: CDR1 SGHVS, CDR2 FQNEAQ. This CDR3 is 19 amino acids long. With V trimmed by 4 bases and J by 1 base, 13 bases remained unmatched. CDR3 bases: TGTGCCAGCAGCTCCAAACCGACAGGACTAGCGGTTTCCTACAATGAGCAGTTCTTC. It encodes CASSSKPTGLAVSYNEQFF. The full variable domain, in which reference TRBV7-8 and TRBJ2-1 provide the parts outside the CDR3, is GAGVSQSPRYKVAKRGQDVALRCDPISGHVSLFWYQQALGQGPEFLTYFQNEAQLDKSGLPSDRFFAERPEGSVSTLKIQRTQQEDSAVYLCASSSKPTGLAVSYNEQFFGPGTRLTVL.

This clonotype was observed at least ten times. The V gene is TRBV20-1, the J gene TRBJ2-7; 13 bases fit TRBD2. Germline V gives CDR1 DFQATT, CDR2 SNEGSKA (reference sequence). The V segment lost 6 bases and the J segment 5 bases; nucleotides outside the gene matches: 10. The CDR3 covers 15 residues. Here the CDR3 reads CSASMTSGRMNEQYF. CDR3 nucleotides: TGCAGTGCCTCTATGACTAGCGGGAGGATGAACGAGCAGTACTTC.

There are many counts of this clonotype. The chain joins TRBV5-1 to TRBJ2-5; D might be TRBD2 (6 bases). Germline values: CDR1 SGHRS, CDR2 YFSETQ. Trimming pared 2 bases from V and 3 bases from J, leaving 11 bases between. This CDR3 has 14 amino acids. The CDR3 DNA reads TGCGCCAGCAGCTTAATGGGGGGAGAAGAGACCCAGTACTTC. It codes for CASSLMGGEETQYF. The complete variable domain, with remaining parts taken from reference TRBV5-1 and TRBJ2-5, reads KAGVTQTPRYLIKTRGQQVTLSCSPISGHRSVSWYQQTPGQGLQFLFEYFSETQRNKGNFPGRFSGRQFSNSRSEMNVSTLELGDSALYLCASSLMGGEETQYFGPGTRLLVL.

This clonotype was seen many times. The chain links TRBV27 to TRBJ1-1; possibly TRBD1 for D (6 bases). V shed 5 bases and J shed 1 base, with 14 bases lying between them. Per germline, CDR1 MNHEY and CDR2 SMNVEV (reference sequence). The CDR3 runs to 15 residues. DNA of the CDR3: TGTGCCAGCAGTCCCGTGACAGGCACGAACACTGAAGCTTTCTTT. Its protein product is CASSPVTGTNTEAFF.

The CDR3 coding sequence is TGTGCCAGCAGCGTAGGGGTCGAGGGGGCCCTTGAAGCTTTCTTT. Its translation: CASSVGVEGALEAFF. The chain recombines TRBV9 with TRBJ1-1; TRBD1 aligns across 7 bases. The germline V gene has CDR1 SGDLS and CDR2 YYNGEE. The junction had 9 bases not matched to a gene; V was cut back by 0 bases and J by 7 bases. The CDR3 has 15 amino acids.

This clonotype was detected a few times. The chain employs TRBV7-9 and TRBJ2-1; possible D gene TRBD2, 6 bases. V was trimmed by 5 bases and J by 6 bases, leaving 17 bases between them. Germline values: CDR1 SEHNR, CDR2 FQNEAQ (reference sequence). CDR3 length equals 15 residues. The CDR3 nucleotides read TGTGCCAGCAGCCCCGGACTACCCGGGGCCAATGAGCAGTTCTTC. Its protein product is CASSPGLPGANEQFF.

The chain has TRBV12-5 and TRBJ2-3, with 7 bases fitting TRBD2. Germline V gene sequence: CDR1 LGHNT, CDR2 FRNRAP. The CDR3 totals 13 residues. V lost 7 bases, J lost 5 bases, and 6 bases stayed unmatched. CDR3 in amino acids: CASVLTSVDTQYF. As DNA, the CDR3 is TGTGCTAGTGTTTTAACTAGCGTAGATACGCAGTATTTT.

This rearrangement joins TRBV7-9 to TRBJ1-2; 12 bases fit TRBD1. The trim removed 10 bases at V and 4 bases at J, leaving 7 bases unmatched. CDR1 and CDR2 (germline): SEHNR, FQNEAQ (reference sequence). The CDR3 contains 14 residues. CDR3 residues: CAIKQGQGAYGYTF. CDR3 in DNA: TGTGCCATCAAACAGGGACAGGGGGCCTATGGCTACACCTTC.

The chain carries TRBV12-3 or TRBV12-4 and TRBJ1-1; D gene unclear. V gave up 3 bases and J gave up 0 bases, with 11 bases separating them. The CDR3 length is 15 residues. The CDR3: CASSLELYVNTEAFF. The CDR3 DNA sequence: TGTGCCAGCAGTTTGGAGCTTTACGTGAACACTGAAGCTTTCTTT.